This T cell receptor (beta chain) comes out of a study of blood T cell repertoires in COVID-19. Study at large: Specimens from acute and convalescent COVID-19 originated in the United States, Italy and Spain. From T cells, B-cell-depleted T cells, or PBMCs came the material, which was cDNA or gDNA.

The V and J ends lost 4 bases and 2 bases, in that order; junction bases with no gene match: 10. The CDR3 extends over 17 amino acids. Germline lookup yields CDR1 LGHDT and CDR2 YNNKEL (reference sequence). Methods used by the authors: By means of reference gene primer amplification, nucleated cell counts were estimated. The method was immunoSEQ multiplex PCR; TCRdb's version includes in-frame clones alone and lacks a portion of them. The DNA was the basis for D and trimming; V, J and clone size are from that table. The sample includes 78,000 or so clones, 75% to 85% of them seen just once. This TCR came from a woman aged 55-69 years with acute or convalescent COVID-19. The V call is TRBV3-1 (or the pseudogene TRBV3-2), the J call TRBJ2-3; TRBD1 matches 9 bases. The sequenced sample consisted of peripheral blood. The CDR3 sequence: CASSPGTGNSFTDTQYF. The CDR3 DNA reads as TGTGCCAGCAGCCCCGGGACAGGGAATTCCTTCACAGATACGCAGTATTTT.